The entry below describes one T cell receptor beta chain. The source of the sample is a study of T cell changes during pregnancy in multiple sclerosis. Sequenced by immunoSEQ multiplex PCR; TCRdb stores in-frame clones only, minus some. The sample has tens of thousands of clones; about nine tenths are singletons. V lost 6 bases and J lost 1, with 14 bases in between. Germline CDR1 reads MGHDK; CDR2 reads SYGVNS. The CDR3 spans 15 residues. The receptor comes from a female donor in good health, enrolled as a control in a pregnancy study. Material: peripheral blood, obtained after pregnancy. The chain is built from TRBV25-1 and TRBJ2-3, with D hard to call. CDR3 bases: TGTGCCAGCAGCGACGGGTACCCAGGCACAGATACGCAGTATTTT. Amino acids: CASSDGYPGTDTQYF.